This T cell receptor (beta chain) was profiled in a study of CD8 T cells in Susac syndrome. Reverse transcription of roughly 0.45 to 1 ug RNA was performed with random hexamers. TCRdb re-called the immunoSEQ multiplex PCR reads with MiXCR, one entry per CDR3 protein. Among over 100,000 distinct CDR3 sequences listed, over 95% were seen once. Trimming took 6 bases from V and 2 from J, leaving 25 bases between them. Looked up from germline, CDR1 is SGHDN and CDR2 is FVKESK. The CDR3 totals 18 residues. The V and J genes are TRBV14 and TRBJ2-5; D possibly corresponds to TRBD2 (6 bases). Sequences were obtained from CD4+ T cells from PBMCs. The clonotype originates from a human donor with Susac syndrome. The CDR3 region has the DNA TGTGCCAGCAGTCGGGGACCTAGCTGGGGAGGACTTCAAGAGACCCAGTACTTC. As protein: CASSRGPSWGGLQETQYF.